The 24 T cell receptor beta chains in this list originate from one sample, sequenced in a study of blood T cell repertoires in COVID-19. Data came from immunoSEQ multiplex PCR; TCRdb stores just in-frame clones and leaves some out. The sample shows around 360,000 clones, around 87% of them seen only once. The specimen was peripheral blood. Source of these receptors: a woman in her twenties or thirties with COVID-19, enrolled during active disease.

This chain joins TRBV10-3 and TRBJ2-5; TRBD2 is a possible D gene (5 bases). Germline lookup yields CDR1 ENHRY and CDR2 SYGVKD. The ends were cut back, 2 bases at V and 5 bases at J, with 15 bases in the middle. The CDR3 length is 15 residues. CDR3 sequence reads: CAISEVSSRGETQYF. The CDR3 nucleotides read TGTGCCATCAGTGAGGTGTCTAGCCGCGGCGAGACCCAGTACTTC.

The CDR3 DNA reads TGTGCCAGCAGCCCTGGGCCCGATCAGCCTCAGTACTTC. It specifies CASSPGPDQPQYF. This chain joins TRBV11-3 and TRBJ2-7, with D unresolved. V shed 5 bases and J shed 10 bases, with 18 bases lying between them. The CDR3 runs to 13 residues. Germline CDR1 SGHNT, CDR2 YENEEA.

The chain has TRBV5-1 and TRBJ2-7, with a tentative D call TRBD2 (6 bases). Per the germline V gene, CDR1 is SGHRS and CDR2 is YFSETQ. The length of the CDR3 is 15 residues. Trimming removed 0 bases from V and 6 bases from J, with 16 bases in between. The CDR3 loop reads CASSLGGLKTGEQYF. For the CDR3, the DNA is TGCGCCAGCAGCTTGGGAGGACTAAAGACCGGCGAGCAGTACTTC.

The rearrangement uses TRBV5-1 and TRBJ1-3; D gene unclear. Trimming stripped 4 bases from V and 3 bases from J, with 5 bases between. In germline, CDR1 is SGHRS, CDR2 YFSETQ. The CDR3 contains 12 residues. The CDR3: CASSRDGNTIYF. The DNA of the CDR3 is TGCGCCAGCAGCCGGGATGGAAACACCATATATTTT.

The CDR3 here is CASSSIRDRGTDTQYF. For the CDR3, the DNA is TGTGCCAGCAGTTCCATAAGGGACAGGGGGACAGATACGCAGTATTTT. The V and J genes are TRBV27 and TRBJ2-3; 11 nucleotides agree with TRBD1. Germline V gives CDR1 MNHEY, CDR2 SMNVEV (reference sequence). The junction had 6 bases not matched to a gene; V was cut back by 4 bases and J by 3 bases. There are 16 residues in the CDR3.

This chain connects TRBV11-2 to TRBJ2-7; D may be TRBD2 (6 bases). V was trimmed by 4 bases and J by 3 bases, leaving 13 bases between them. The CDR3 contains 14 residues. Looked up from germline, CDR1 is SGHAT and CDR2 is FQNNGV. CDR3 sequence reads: CASSSPGDLYEQYF. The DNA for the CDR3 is TGTGCCAGCAGCTCCCCGGGAGACCTCTACGAGCAGTACTTC.

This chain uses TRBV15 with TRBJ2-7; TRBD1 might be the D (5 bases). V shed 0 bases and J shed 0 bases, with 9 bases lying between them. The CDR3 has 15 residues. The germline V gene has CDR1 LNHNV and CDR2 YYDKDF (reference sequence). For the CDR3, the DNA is TGTGCCACCAGCAGAGAGTCCCAGGGCTCCTACGAGCAGTACTTC. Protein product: CATSRESQGSYEQYF.

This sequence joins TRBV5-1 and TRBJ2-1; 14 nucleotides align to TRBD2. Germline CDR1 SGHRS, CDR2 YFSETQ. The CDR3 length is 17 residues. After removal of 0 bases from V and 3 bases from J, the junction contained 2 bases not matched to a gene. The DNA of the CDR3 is TGCGCCAGCAGCTTGGAGGGACTAGCGGGAGTCTACAATGAGCAGTTCTTC. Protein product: CASSLEGLAGVYNEQFF.

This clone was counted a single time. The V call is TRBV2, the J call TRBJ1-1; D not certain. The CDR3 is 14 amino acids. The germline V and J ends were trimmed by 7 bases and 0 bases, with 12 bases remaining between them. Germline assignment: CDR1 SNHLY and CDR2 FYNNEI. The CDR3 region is CASTLAVMNTEAFF. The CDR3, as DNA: TGTGCCAGCACCCTTGCAGTAATGAACACTGAAGCTTTCTTT.

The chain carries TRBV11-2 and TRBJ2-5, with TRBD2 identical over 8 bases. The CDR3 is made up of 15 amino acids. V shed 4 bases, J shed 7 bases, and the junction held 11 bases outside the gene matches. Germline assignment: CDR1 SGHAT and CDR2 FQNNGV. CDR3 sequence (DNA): TGTGCCAGCAGCTCCGTAGCGGGAAATATTGGGACCCAGTACTTC. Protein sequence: CASSSVAGNIGTQYF. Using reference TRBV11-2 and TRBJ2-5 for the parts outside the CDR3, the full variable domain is EAGVAQSPRYKIIEKRQSVAFWCNPISGHATLYWYQQILGQGPKLLIQFQNNGVVDDSQLPKDRFSAERLKGVDSTLKIQPAKLEDSAVYLCASSSVAGNIGTQYFGPGTRLLVL.

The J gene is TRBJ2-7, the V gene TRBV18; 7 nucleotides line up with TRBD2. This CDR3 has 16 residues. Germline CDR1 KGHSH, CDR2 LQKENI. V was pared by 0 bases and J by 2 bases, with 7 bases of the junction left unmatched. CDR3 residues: CASSPPPSGYAYEQYF. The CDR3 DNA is TGTGCCAGCTCACCACCTCCTAGCGGATACGCCTACGAGCAGTACTTC. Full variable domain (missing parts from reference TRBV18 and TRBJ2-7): NAGVMQNPRHLVRRRGQEARLRCSPMKGHSHVYWYRQLPEEGLKFMVYLQKENIIDESGMPKERFSAEFPKEGPSILRIQQVVRGDSAAYFCASSPPPSGYAYEQYFGPGTRLTVT.

The CDR3 spells CASRDEYSNQPQHF. Written as DNA, the CDR3 is TGTGCCAGCCGGGATGAATATAGCAATCAGCCCCAGCATTTT. This chain uses TRBV28 with TRBJ1-5; D not certain. The CDR3 spans 14 residues. Germline loops: CDR1 MDHEN, CDR2 SYDVKM. Deletions cut 8 bases from V and 0 bases from J, with 11 bases between.

The CDR3 reads CASSEQSRTEAFF. The CDR3, as DNA: TGTGCCAGCAGCGAACAGAGTCGGACTGAAGCTTTCTTT. V usage is TRBV5-4 and J usage is TRBJ1-1; D unclear. The V end was cut by 4 bases, the J end by 5 bases, with 12 bases between. This CDR3 contains 13 residues. Per germline, CDR1 SGHNT and CDR2 YYREEE (reference sequence).

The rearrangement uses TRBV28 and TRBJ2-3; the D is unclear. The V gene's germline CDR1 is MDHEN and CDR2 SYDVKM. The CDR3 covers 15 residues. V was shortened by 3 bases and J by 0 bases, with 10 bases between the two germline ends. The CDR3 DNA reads TGTGCCAGCAGTTTTGCAGCAGCGAGCACAGATACGCAGTATTTT. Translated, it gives CASSFAAASTDTQYF.

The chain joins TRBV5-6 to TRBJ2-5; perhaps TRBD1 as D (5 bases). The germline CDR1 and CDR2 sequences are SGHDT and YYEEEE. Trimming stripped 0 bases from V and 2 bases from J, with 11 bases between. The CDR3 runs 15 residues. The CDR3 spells CASSLEGLGQETQYF. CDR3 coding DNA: TGTGCCAGCAGCTTGGAGGGGTTGGGTCAAGAGACCCAGTACTTC.

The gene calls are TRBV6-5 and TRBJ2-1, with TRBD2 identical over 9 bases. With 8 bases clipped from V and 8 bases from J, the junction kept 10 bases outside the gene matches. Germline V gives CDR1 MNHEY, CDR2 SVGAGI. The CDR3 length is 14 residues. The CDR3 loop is CASGWAGGLYEQFF. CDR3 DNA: TGTGCCAGCGGTTGGGCGGGAGGGCTTTATGAGCAGTTCTTC.

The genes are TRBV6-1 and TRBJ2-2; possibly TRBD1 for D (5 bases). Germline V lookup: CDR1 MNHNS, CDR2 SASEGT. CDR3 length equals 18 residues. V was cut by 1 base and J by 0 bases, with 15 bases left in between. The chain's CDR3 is CASSEVQAGAANTGELFF. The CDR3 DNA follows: TGTGCCAGCAGTGAAGTACAAGCTGGGGCCGCGAACACCGGGGAGCTGTTTTTT.

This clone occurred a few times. CDR3 sequence reads: CASSINLNEQYF. CDR3 nucleotides: TGTGCCAGCAGTATCAACCTAAACGAGCAGTACTTC. The chain is built from TRBV28 and TRBJ2-7; no firm D call. Trimming took off 5 bases at V and 5 bases at J, with 10 bases between the two ends. CDR1 is MDHEN and CDR2 is SYDVKM in the germline V gene. The CDR3 length is 12 residues.

CDR3 DNA sequence: TGCGCCAGCAGCCACTACGGACAGGGGGCCTACGAGCAGTACTTC. Residues: CASSHYGQGAYEQYF. J is TRBJ2-7 and V is TRBV5-1; the match to TRBD1 covers 10 bases. With V trimmed by 4 bases and J by 2 bases, 6 bases remained unmatched. From germline, CDR1 is SGHRS and CDR2 YFSETQ. CDR3 length: 15 residues. The full variable domain, in which reference TRBV5-1 and TRBJ2-7 provide the parts outside the CDR3, is KAGVTQTPRYLIKTRGQQVTLSCSPISGHRSVSWYQQTPGQGLQFLFEYFSETQRNKGNFPGRFSGRQFSNSRSEMNVSTLELGDSALYLCASSHYGQGAYEQYFGPGTRLTVT.

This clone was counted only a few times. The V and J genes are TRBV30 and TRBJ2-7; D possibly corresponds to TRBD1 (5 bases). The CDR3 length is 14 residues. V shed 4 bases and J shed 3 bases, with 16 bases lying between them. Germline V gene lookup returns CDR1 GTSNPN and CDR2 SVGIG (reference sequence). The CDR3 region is CAWNSGQGGYEQYF. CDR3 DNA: TGTGCCTGGAATTCCGGGCAGGGTGGCTACGAGCAGTACTTC.

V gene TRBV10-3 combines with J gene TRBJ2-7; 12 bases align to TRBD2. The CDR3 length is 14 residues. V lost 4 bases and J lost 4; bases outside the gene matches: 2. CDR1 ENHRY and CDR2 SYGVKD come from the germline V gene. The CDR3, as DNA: TGTGCCATCAGTGGACTAGCGGGAGAGTACGAGCAGTACTTC. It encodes CAISGLAGEYEQYF.

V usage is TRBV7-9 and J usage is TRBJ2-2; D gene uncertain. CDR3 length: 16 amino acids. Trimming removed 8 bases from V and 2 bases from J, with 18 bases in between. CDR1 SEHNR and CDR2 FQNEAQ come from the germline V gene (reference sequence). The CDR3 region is CASFPPAQRNTGELFF. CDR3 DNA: TGTGCCAGCTTTCCCCCGGCGCAGCGAAACACCGGGGAGCTGTTTTTT.

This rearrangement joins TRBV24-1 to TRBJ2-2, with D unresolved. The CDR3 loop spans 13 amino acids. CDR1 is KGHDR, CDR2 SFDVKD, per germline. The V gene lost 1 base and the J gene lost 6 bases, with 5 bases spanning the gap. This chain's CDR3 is CATSDFRAGELFF. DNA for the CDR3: TGTGCCACCAGTGATTTCCGGGCCGGGGAGCTGTTTTTT.

The CDR3 region has the DNA TGCGCCAGCAGCTTGAGGGACAGGGGCTCTTCTGGCTACACCTTC. Protein product: CASSLRDRGSSGYTF. This sequence joins TRBV5-1 and TRBJ1-2; 10 bases align to TRBD1. J lost 7 bases, V lost 1 base, and 7 bases had no gene match. Germline V gene sequence: CDR1 SGHRS, CDR2 YFSETQ. CDR3 length equals 15 residues.